The T cell receptor beta chain under discussion was sequenced for a study of blood T cell repertoires in COVID-19. At the level of the study: Samples came from the United States, Italy and Spain, spanning acute and convalescent COVID-19.

Per the original data handling: Quantification of nucleated cells was approximated via reference gene primer amplification. Method: immunoSEQ multiplex PCR; TCRdb's copy keeps in-frame clones and lacks some. V and J calls and clone size follow that table, whereas D and trimming were derived from the DNA. Seen here are some 83,000 clones, roughly nine tenths observed once, and the top ten hold approximately 2%. In this sample, this clone turned up a few times. Looked up from germline, CDR1 is SGHTA and CDR2 is FQGNSA. V gave up 5 bases and J gave up 2 bases; unmatched junction bases: 5. The CDR3 consists of 15 residues.

The sequence came from a middle-aged man with acute or convalescent COVID-19. Sequenced material: peripheral blood. V usage is TRBV7-2 and J usage is TRBJ1-2; TRBD1 agrees at 10 bases. The CDR3 reads CASSARTGGNYGYTF. The CDR3 DNA is TGTGCCAGCAGCGCTCGGACAGGGGGAAACTATGGCTACACCTTC.